One sample yielded the 29 T cell receptor beta chains listed below, sequenced in a study of T cells in Graves' hyperthyroidism and ophthalmopathy. RNA transcripts provided the source from which TCR beta CDR3 regions were amplified. First-round RT-PCR of the TCR CDR3 relied on the HTBI primer set. TCRdb ran MiXCR on the multiplex PCR reads and lists one entry per CDR3 protein. The sample contains hundreds of thousands of distinct CDR3 sequences, approximately 19% of which appear only once. Sequenced input: blood. All receptors derive from a man aged 45-65 years with Graves' ophthalmopathy.

The V call is TRBV20-1, the J call TRBJ2-3, with 7 bases fitting TRBD1. Germline values: CDR1 DFQATT, CDR2 SNEGSKA (reference sequence). V shed 3 bases, J shed 1 base, and the junction held 4 bases outside the gene matches. The CDR3 is made up of 14 amino acids. This CDR3 reads CSASSGTGTDTQYF. The CDR3 coding sequence is TGCAGTGCTAGCAGTGGGACAGGCACAGATACGCAGTATTTT.

This clonotype was detected only a few times. The chain carries TRBV6-1 and TRBJ1-5, with TRBD1 matching over 8 bases. The V gene end was trimmed by 11 bases and the J gene end by 1 base; junction bases not matched to a gene: 7. CDR3 length: 14 residues. Looked up from germline, CDR1 is MNHNS and CDR2 is SASEGT. The CDR3 DNA reads as TGTGCCGTCCAGGGGGCGGGGAGCAATCAGCCCCAGCATTTT. Translated, it gives CAVQGAGSNQPQHF.

This clonotype has ten or more counts. The gene calls are TRBV7-3 and TRBJ2-1, with TRBD2 matching 7 bases. From germline, CDR1 is SGHTA and CDR2 FQGTGA. The junction had 9 bases not matched to a gene; V was cut back by 5 bases and J by 2 bases. This CDR3 is 16 amino acids long. The CDR3: CASSPTRAGTYNEQFF. DNA of the CDR3: TGTGCCAGCAGCCCGACCCGAGCGGGGACCTACAATGAGCAGTTCTTC. The complete variable domain, with remaining parts taken from reference TRBV7-3 and TRBJ2-1, reads GAGVSQTPSNKVTEKGKYVELRCDPISGHTALYWYRQSLGQGPEFLIYFQGTGAADDSGLPNDRFFAVRPEGSVSTLKIQRTERGDSAVYLCASSPTRAGTYNEQFFGPGTRLTVL.

There are a few counts of this clonotype. The V gene is TRBV5-4, the J gene TRBJ2-5, with 10 bases that match TRBD2. The trim removed 4 bases at V and 5 bases at J, leaving 8 bases unmatched. This CDR3 contains 15 residues. From germline, CDR1 is SGHNT and CDR2 YYREEE (reference sequence). Here the CDR3 reads CASSPAGGRGETQYF. Here the CDR3 DNA reads TGTGCCAGCAGCCCAGCGGGAGGGCGGGGGGAGACCCAGTACTTC.

V and J are TRBV11-2 and TRBJ2-7; D not certain. The V and J ends lost 3 bases and 3 bases respectively, with 6 bases between them. The germline V gene encodes CDR1 SGHAT and CDR2 FQNNGV. The CDR3 loop spans 12 amino acids. The CDR3 DNA reads TGTGCCAGCAGCTTTACCGACTACGAGCAGTACTTC. Translating gives CASSFTDYEQYF. Filled out from reference TRBV11-2 and TRBJ2-7, the complete variable domain reads EAGVAQSPRYKIIEKRQSVAFWCNPISGHATLYWYQQILGQGPKLLIQFQNNGVVDDSQLPKDRFSAERLKGVDSTLKIQPAKLEDSAVYLCASSFTDYEQYFGPGTRLTVT.

This clonotype appeared many times. The CDR3 loop is CASSQDWDGGKETQYF. CDR3 nucleotide sequence: TGTGCCAGCAGCCAAGACTGGGACGGCGGGAAAGAGACCCAGTACTTC. The chain has TRBV3-1 and TRBJ2-5; possibly TRBD2 for D (6 bases). Germline assignment: CDR1 LGHDT and CDR2 YNNKEL (reference sequence). The CDR3 runs 16 residues. V shed 0 bases and J shed 3 bases, with 14 bases lying between them.

This clonotype was detected only a few times. V gene TRBV19 combines with J gene TRBJ2-1; D perhaps matches TRBD1 (6 bases). Deletions cut 9 bases from V and 4 bases from J, with 13 bases between. In germline, CDR1 is LNHDA, CDR2 SQIVND (reference sequence). The CDR3 extends over 13 amino acids. The CDR3 DNA sequence: TGTGCCAGCACTGGACAGCTGTACAATGAGCAGTTCTTC. Its protein product is CASTGQLYNEQFF.

This clonotype was recorded many times. The chain has TRBV20-1 and TRBJ2-7; 7 positions agree with TRBD1. This CDR3 spans 15 amino acids. CDR1 and CDR2 from the germline V gene are DFQATT and SNEGSKA (reference sequence). The J segment lost 2 bases and the V segment lost 0 bases, leaving 7 bases of the junction unmatched. CDR3 nucleotide sequence: TGCAGTGCTAGAGATACCAGGGGGTCTCCCTACGAGCAGTACTTC. It translates to CSARDTRGSPYEQYF.

The V gene is TRBV7-2, the J gene TRBJ2-1; D is perhaps TRBD1 (6 bases). V was trimmed by 3 bases and J by 12 bases, leaving 15 bases between them. CDR3 size: 13 residues. From germline, CDR1 is SGHTA and CDR2 FQGNSA. The CDR3 nucleotides read TGTGCCAGCAGCTTTGGGGGCAGGGAAAGGCAGTTCTTC. This encodes CASSFGGRERQFF.

This sequence joins TRBV2 and TRBJ2-1, with 11 positions matching TRBD1. Germline V gene sequence: CDR1 SNHLY, CDR2 FYNNEI. The J segment lost 0 bases and the V segment lost 10 bases, leaving 11 bases of the junction unmatched. The CDR3 sequence is 17 residues long. CDR3 sequence: CATRTGGSGSSYNEQFF. The CDR3 DNA reads as TGTGCCACCAGGACAGGGGGCAGCGGGAGCTCCTACAATGAGCAGTTCTTC.

This clonotype has just a few counts. J is TRBJ1-5 and V is TRBV19; TRBD1 matches 10 bases. Germline V CDR1 and CDR2: LNHDA, SQIVND (reference sequence). With 7 bases clipped from V and 3 bases from J, the junction kept 3 bases outside the gene matches. This CDR3 comprises 14 residues. The CDR3 region has the DNA TGTGCCAGTATCGGGACAGGGGTCAATCAGCCCCAGCATTTT. Translation: CASIGTGVNQPQHF.

This clonotype was seen a few times. The chain links TRBV5-1 to TRBJ1-1; 7 nucleotides align to TRBD1. CDR1 and CDR2 (germline): SGHRS, YFSETQ. J lost 8 bases, V lost 6 bases, and 10 bases had no gene match. The CDR3 is 13 residues long. The CDR3 DNA reads as TGCGCCAGCAAGGTGGGAGGGGGCAGGGAAGCTTTCTTT. It is translated as CASKVGGGREAFF.

The chain uses TRBV20-1 and TRBJ2-5; D is perhaps TRBD2 (6 bases). The germline gives CDR1 DFQATT, CDR2 SNEGSKA (reference sequence). The CDR3 consists of 12 residues. V shed 5 bases and J shed 5 bases, with 12 bases lying between them. DNA for the CDR3: TGCAGTGCTGGCGGGGATGGGGAGACCCAGTACTTC. Translation gives CSAGGDGETQYF.

This clonotype turned up a few times. The CDR3 DNA follows: TGTGCCAGCAGCGTTACTCTTAGCGGGCCCTTTATAAGAGACGACTCCTACAATGAGCAGTTCTTC. It yields the protein CASSVTLSGPFIRDDSYNEQFF. V gene TRBV7-9 combines with J gene TRBJ2-1, with 7 bases that match TRBD2. Looked up from germline, CDR1 is SEHNR and CDR2 is FQNEAQ (reference sequence). V shed 5 bases and J 0 bases; nucleotides not matched to a gene: 25. The CDR3 contains 22 residues.

The rearrangement uses TRBV13 and TRBJ1-3; 10 nucleotides agree with TRBD1. The CDR3 sequence is 16 residues long. The J segment lost 4 bases and the V segment lost 5 bases, leaving 8 bases of the junction unmatched. Germline CDR1 and CDR2: PRHDT and FYEKMQ (reference sequence). In nucleotides, the CDR3 is TGTGCCAGCAGCGCCGAGGACAGGGGGATCGGAAACACCATATATTTT. It codes for CASSAEDRGIGNTIYF.

This clonotype was observed a handful of times. The chain is built from TRBV24-1 and TRBJ2-1, with D possibly TRBD2 on 6 matching bases. This CDR3 is 13 amino acids long. Deletions cut 3 bases from V and 12 bases from J, with 14 bases between. Germline V lookup: CDR1 KGHDR, CDR2 SFDVKD. CDR3 sequence: CATSDPLSGGQFF. CDR3 in DNA: TGTGCCACCAGTGATCCTTTGTCCGGGGGGCAGTTCTTC.

V and J are TRBV10-1 and TRBJ2-3; D might be TRBD2 (5 bases). The V end lost 4 bases, the J end lost 6 bases, and 11 bases lay between the germline ends. There are 13 residues in the CDR3. CDR1 is WNHNN and CDR2 is SYGVQD in the germline V gene (reference sequence). Here the CDR3 reads CASSALVADTQYF. As DNA, the CDR3 is TGCGCCAGCAGTGCACTAGTCGCTGATACGCAGTATTTT.

This clonotype was seen at least ten times. V and J are TRBV3-1 and TRBJ1-2; the match to TRBD1 covers 8 bases. V shed 4 bases, J shed 6 bases, and the junction held 1 base outside the gene matches. The CDR3 sequence is 12 residues long. Germline loops: CDR1 LGHDT, CDR2 YNNKEL (reference sequence). The CDR3, as DNA: TGTGCCAGCAGCCTGACAGGGGATGGCTACACCTTC. Its protein product is CASSLTGDGYTF.

As regards this clonotype: One end of the junction fails to match germline, which may point to a read error. The rearrangement joins TRBV9 to TRBJ2-1; TRBD2 is a possible D gene (5 bases). Germline CDR1 is SGDLS and CDR2 is YYNGEE. The CDR3 is 15 amino acids. CDR3 DNA sequence: TGTACCAGCAGCCTATACGGGGATTCCTACAATGAGCAGTTCTTC. The encoded protein is CTSSLYGDSYNEQFF. Full variable domain (remainder filled in from reference TRBV9 and TRBJ2-1): DSGVTQTPKHLITATGQRVTLRCSPRSGDLSVYWYQQSLDQGLQFLIQYYNGEERAKGNILERFSAQQFPDLHSELNLSSLELGDSALYFCTSSLYGDSYNEQFFGPGTRLTVL.

A remark on this clonotype: This may be a read error: a much more frequent sequence differs by one nucleotide. The V and J genes are TRBV5-6 and TRBJ2-1, with D uncertain. Per the germline V gene, CDR1 is SGHDT and CDR2 is YYEEEE. V shed 4 bases and J shed 8 bases, with 16 bases lying between them. This CDR3 region has 14 residues. The CDR3 DNA reads TGTGCCAGCAGCCGCAGCGCCTCGCGGTATGAGCAGTTCTTC. This encodes CASSRSASRYEQFF.

The chain uses TRBV6-5 and TRBJ2-2; TRBD2 might be the D (5 bases). The CDR3 totals 15 residues. Germline V gene sequence: CDR1 MNHEY, CDR2 SVGAGI. Between the trimmed V and J ends, which lost 0 bases and 4 bases, there was a span of 9 bases. The CDR3 DNA reads TGTGCCAGCAGTTACTCACCGGACTCCACCGGGGAGCTGTTTTTT. Protein sequence: CASSYSPDSTGELFF.

This clonotype has a count of ten or more. The chain couples TRBV11-2 to TRBJ2-5; D tentatively reads TRBD1 or TRBD2 (5 bases each). The CDR3 sequence is 15 residues long. Trimming stripped 0 bases from V and 5 bases from J, with 13 bases between. Per germline, CDR1 SGHAT and CDR2 FQNNGV. For the CDR3, the DNA is TGTGCCAGCAGCTTAGATACAGGACCGGGGGAGACCCAGTACTTC. The encoded protein is CASSLDTGPGETQYF.

This clonotype was detected ten times or more. The rearrangement joins TRBV2 to TRBJ1-1; TRBD1 aligns across 8 bases. V shed 6 bases, J shed 4 bases, and the junction held 7 bases outside the gene matches. This CDR3 is built from 14 residues. CDR1 SNHLY and CDR2 FYNNEI come from the germline V gene. CDR3 in DNA: TGTGCCAGCAGCTCACAGGGGGGGCCCACTGAAGCTTTCTTT. This encodes CASSSQGGPTEAFF.

The rearrangement joins TRBV7-9 to TRBJ2-1, with 10 bases matching TRBD2. This CDR3 spans 14 amino acids. With V trimmed by 5 bases and J by 10 bases, 8 bases remained unmatched. CDR1 and CDR2 from the germline V gene are SEHNR and FQNEAQ (reference sequence). The CDR3 protein is CASSPAGGPWEQFF. CDR3 DNA sequence: TGTGCCAGCAGCCCAGCGGGAGGGCCATGGGAGCAGTTCTTC. Full variable domain (missing parts from reference TRBV7-9 and TRBJ2-1): DTGVSQNPRHKITKRGQNVTFRCDPISEHNRLYWYRQTLGQGPEFLTYFQNEAQLEKSRLLSDRFSAERPKGSFSTLEIQRTEQGDSAMYLCASSPAGGPWEQFFGPGTRLTVL.

This clonotype has a count of ten or more. The gene calls are TRBV11-2 and TRBJ2-7; D unclear. Germline loops: CDR1 SGHAT, CDR2 FQNNGV. The CDR3 consists of 13 residues. The V end lost 4 bases, the J end lost 6 bases, and 13 bases lay between the germline ends. The CDR3: CASSSSRTGEQYF. For the CDR3, the DNA is TGTGCCAGCAGCTCCTCCCGGACGGGCGAGCAGTACTTC.

This clonotype was counted between two and nine times. The chain employs TRBV28 and TRBJ1-1; D gene ambiguous. The length of the CDR3 is 14 residues. Trimming shortened V by 6 bases and J by 1 base, and 12 bases separated the two germline ends. Germline V gene data show CDR1 as MDHEN and CDR2 as SYDVKM. For the CDR3, the DNA is TGTGCCAGCAGGAACCAGGTAACGAACACTGAAGCTTTCTTT. Translating it yields CASRNQVTNTEAFF.

The V and J genes are TRBV28 and TRBJ2-7, with a tentative D call TRBD2 (5 bases). The germline CDR1 and CDR2 sequences are MDHEN and SYDVKM. The CDR3 is 16 residues long. V was cut by 1 base and J by 6 bases, with 19 bases left in between. The CDR3 nucleotides read TGTGCCAGCAGTTTATATTTCCTAGCCGGAGCCTCCGAGCAGTACTTC. This sequence encodes CASSLYFLAGASEQYF.

This clonotype showed up many times. The chain combines TRBV28 with TRBJ2-7; TRBD1 or TRBD2 may be the D gene (5 bases each). V lost 6 bases to trimming and J lost 6 bases, with 18 bases between them. The CDR3 length is 14 residues. Germline assignment: CDR1 MDHEN and CDR2 SYDVKM. DNA for the CDR3: TGTGCCAGCAGGTGGGGCGCCAGGAGGTCCGAGCAGTACTTC. Protein sequence: CASRWGARRSEQYF.

The chain links TRBV5-1 to TRBJ1-1, with D maybe TRBD1 (6 bases). The germline CDR1 and CDR2 sequences are SGHRS and YFSETQ. V gave up 5 bases and J gave up 0 bases, with 11 bases separating them. The CDR3 runs 14 residues. Here the CDR3 DNA reads TGCGCCAGCAGTGGAGGGGGGATGAACACTGAAGCTTTCTTT. This encodes CASSGGGMNTEAFF. The variable domain in full, with the rest retrieved from reference TRBV5-1 and TRBJ1-1, is KAGVTQTPRYLIKTRGQQVTLSCSPISGHRSVSWYQQTPGQGLQFLFEYFSETQRNKGNFPGRFSGRQFSNSRSEMNVSTLELGDSALYLCASSGGGMNTEAFFGQGTRLTVV.